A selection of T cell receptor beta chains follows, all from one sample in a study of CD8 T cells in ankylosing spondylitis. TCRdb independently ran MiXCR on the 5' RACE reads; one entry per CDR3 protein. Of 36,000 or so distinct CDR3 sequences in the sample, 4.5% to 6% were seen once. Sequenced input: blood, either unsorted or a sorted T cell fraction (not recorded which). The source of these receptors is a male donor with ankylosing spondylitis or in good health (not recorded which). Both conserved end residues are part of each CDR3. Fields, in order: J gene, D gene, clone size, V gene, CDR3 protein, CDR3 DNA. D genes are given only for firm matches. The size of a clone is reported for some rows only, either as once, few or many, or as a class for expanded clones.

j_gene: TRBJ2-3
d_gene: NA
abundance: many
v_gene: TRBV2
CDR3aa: CASSEVSGTDTQYF
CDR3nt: TGTGCCAGCAGTGAAGTCAGCGGAACAGATACGCAGTATTTT

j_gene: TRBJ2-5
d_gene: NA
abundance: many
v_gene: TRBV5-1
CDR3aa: CAQREGPQETQYF
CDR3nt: TGCGCCCAGCGCGAGGGGCCACAAGAGACCCAGTACTTC

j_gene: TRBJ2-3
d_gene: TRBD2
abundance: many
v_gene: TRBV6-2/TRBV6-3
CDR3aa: CASSLLAGDTDTQYF
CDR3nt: TGTGCCAGCAGTTTACTAGCGGGGGACACAGATACGCAGTATTTT

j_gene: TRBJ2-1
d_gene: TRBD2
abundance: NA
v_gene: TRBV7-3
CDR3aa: CASGGGGSHNEQFF
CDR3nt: TGTGCCAGCGGCGGCGGGGGGTCACACAATGAGCAGTTCTTC

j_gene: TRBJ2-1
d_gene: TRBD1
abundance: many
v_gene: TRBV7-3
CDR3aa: CASSPTGTVNYNEQFF
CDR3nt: TGTGCCAGCAGCCCTACCGGGACAGTAAACTACAATGAGCAGTTCTTC

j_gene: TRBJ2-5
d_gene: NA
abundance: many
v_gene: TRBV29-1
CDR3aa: CSVIHRTPSSETQYF
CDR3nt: TGCAGCGTCATCCACCGAACGCCGTCCTCGGAGACCCAGTACTTC

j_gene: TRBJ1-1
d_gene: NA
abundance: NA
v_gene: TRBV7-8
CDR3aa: CASSPRGPGFAFF
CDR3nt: TGTGCCAGCAGCCCTAGGGGACCAGGGTTTGCTTTCTTT

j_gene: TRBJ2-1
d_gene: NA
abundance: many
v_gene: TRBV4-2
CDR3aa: CASSQEQHAINEQFF
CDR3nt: TGTGCCAGCAGCCAGGAACAGCACGCGATAAATGAGCAGTTCTTC

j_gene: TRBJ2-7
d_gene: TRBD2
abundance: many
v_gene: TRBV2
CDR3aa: CASSESGGEQYF
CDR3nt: TGTGCCAGCAGCGAGAGCGGGGGCGAGCAGTACTTC

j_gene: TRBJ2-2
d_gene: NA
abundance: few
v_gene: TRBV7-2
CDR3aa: CASSLRQRNTGELFF
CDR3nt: TGTGCCAGCAGCTTACGTCAGAGGAACACCGGGGAGCTGTTTTTT

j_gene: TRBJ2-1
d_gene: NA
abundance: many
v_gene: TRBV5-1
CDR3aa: CASSSRGAAYNEQFF
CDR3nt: TGCGCCAGCAGCTCTCGGGGGGCAGCCTACAATGAGCAGTTCTTC

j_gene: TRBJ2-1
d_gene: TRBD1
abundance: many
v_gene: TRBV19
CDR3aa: CASSIRDRGLPEQFF
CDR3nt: TGTGCCAGTAGTATCCGGGACAGGGGGCTCCCTGAGCAGTTCTTC

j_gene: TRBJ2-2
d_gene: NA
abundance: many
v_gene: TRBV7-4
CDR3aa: CASSLRTDITGELFF
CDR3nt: TGTGCCAGCAGCTTAAGGACAGACATAACCGGGGAGCTGTTTTTT

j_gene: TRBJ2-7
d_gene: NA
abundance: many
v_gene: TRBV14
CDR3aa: CASSQDRTHYEQYF
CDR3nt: TGTGCCAGCAGCCAAGACCGGACGCACTACGAGCAGTACTTC

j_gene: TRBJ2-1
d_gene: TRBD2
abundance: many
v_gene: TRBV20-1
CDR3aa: CSAREGLAGGSTYNEQFF
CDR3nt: TGCAGTGCTAGAGAAGGACTAGCGGGGGGTTCCACCTACAATGAGCAGTTCTTC

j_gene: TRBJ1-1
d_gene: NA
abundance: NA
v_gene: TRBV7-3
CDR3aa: CTSSDERNTEVFF
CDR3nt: TGTACCAGCAGCGATGAGCGGAACACTGAAGTTTTCTTT

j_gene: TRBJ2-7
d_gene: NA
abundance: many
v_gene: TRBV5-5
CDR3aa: CASSLSPHRVEQYF
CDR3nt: TGTGCCAGCAGCCTCTCCCCACATCGGGTCGAGCAGTACTTC

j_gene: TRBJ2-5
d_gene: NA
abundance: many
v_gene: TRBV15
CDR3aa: CATSREPTLLTRQETQYF
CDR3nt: TGTGCCACCAGCAGAGAGCCTACCCTACTGACCCGCCAAGAGACCCAGTACTTC

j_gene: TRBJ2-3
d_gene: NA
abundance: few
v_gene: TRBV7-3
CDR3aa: CASSSGQSTDTQYF
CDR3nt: TGTGCCAGCAGCTCTGGACAGAGCACAGATACGCAGTATTTT

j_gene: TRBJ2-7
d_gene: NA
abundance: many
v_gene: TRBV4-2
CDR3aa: CASSQDTTYEQYF
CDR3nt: TGTGCCAGCAGCCAAGATACCACCTACGAGCAGTACTTC

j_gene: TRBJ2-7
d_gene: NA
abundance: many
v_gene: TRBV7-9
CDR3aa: CASSPLPSSYEHYF
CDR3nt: TGTGCCAGCAGCCCACTCCCCAGTTCCTACGAGCATTACTTC

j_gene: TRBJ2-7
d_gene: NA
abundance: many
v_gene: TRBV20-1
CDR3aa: CSARDFSEYKQYF
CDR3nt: TGCAGTGCTAGAGACTTCTCAGAGTATAAGCAGTACTTC

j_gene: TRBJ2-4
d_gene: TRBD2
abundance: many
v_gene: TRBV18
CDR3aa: CASSPSLAGENIQYF
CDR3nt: TGTGCCAGCTCACCTTCCCTAGCGGGAGAAAACATTCAGTACTTC

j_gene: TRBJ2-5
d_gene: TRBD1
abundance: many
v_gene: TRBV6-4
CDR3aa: CASTRTSTGGENYILAQETQYF
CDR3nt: TGTGCCAGCACACGAACCTCCACAGGGGGCGAAAACTATATCCTCGCCCAAGAGACCCAGTACTTC

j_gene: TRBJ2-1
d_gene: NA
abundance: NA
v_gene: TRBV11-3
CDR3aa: CASSLEGTSQFF
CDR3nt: TGTGCCAGCAGCTTAGAAGGGACTTCGCAGTTCTTC

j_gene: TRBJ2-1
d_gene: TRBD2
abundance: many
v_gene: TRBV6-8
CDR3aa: CASSYWGLAGRYNEQFF
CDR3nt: TGTGCCAGCAGTTACTGGGGACTAGCGGGAAGGTACAATGAGCAGTTCTTC

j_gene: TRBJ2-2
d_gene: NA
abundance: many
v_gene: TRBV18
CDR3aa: CASSPPPGNTGELFF
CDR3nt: TGTGCCAGCTCACCACCACCAGGGAACACCGGGGAGCTGTTTTTT

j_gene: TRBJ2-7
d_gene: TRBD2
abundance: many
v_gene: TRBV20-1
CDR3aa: CSAPGGLAGGEQYF
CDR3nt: TGCAGTGCCCCGGGGGGGCTAGCGGGAGGGGAGCAGTACTTC

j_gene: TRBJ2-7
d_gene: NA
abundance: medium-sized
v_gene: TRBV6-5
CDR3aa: CASSSTGDSYEQYF
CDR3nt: TGTGCCAGCAGTTCGACAGGAGACTCCTACGAGCAGTACTTC

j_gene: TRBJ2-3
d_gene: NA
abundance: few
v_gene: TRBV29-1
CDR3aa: CSVEPGQVNTDTQYF
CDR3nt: TGCAGCGTTGAACCGGGGCAGGTAAACACAGATACGCAGTATTTT

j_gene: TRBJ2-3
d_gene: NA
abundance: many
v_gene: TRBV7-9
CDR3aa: CASSLLGGLRDTDTQYF
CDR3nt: TGTGCCAGCAGCCTCCTAGGGGGGTTAAGGGACACAGATACGCAGTATTTT

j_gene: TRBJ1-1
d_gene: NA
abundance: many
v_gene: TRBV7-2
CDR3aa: CASSPSGANTEAFF
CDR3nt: TGTGCCAGCAGCCCTTCAGGGGCGAACACTGAAGCTTTCTTT